This is a list of T cell receptor beta chains from one sample in a study of T cell changes during pregnancy in multiple sclerosis. Data came from immunoSEQ multiplex PCR; TCRdb stores just in-frame clones and leaves some out. The sample records around 27,000 clones, about 92% being singletons. Sequenced material: CD4+ T cells from peripheral blood mononuclear cells, taken in the first trimester of pregnancy. Receptor source: a female donor with multiple sclerosis, enrolled in a pregnancy study. Both conserved end residues are part of each CDR3. The D gene is left open where the match is weak. Only some rows state a clone size, as once, few, many or a class for expanded clones.

- | TRBJ1-2 | TRBD1 | TRBV5-6 | CASSLAEGARNYGYTF | TGTGCCAGCAGCTTGGCCGAGGGGGCACGGAACTATGGCTACACCTTC
- | TRBJ2-7 | TRBD1 | TRBV4-2 | CASSHTQGAHEQYF | TGTGCCAGCAGCCACACACAGGGGGCCCACGAGCAGTACTTC
- | TRBJ1-5 | - | TRBV19 | CATMNAGGGSNQPQHF | TGTGCCACCATGAACGCCGGGGGGGGTAGCAATCAGCCCCAGCATTTT
- | TRBJ2-1 | TRBD2 | TRBV6-5 | CASSYTSGGYNEQFF | TGTGCCAGCAGTTACACTAGCGGGGGTTACAATGAGCAGTTCTTC
- | TRBJ2-1 | TRBD2 | TRBV18 | CASSVGLAGGTEQFF | TGTGCCAGCTCAGTCGGACTAGCGGGGGGTACTGAGCAGTTCTTC
once | TRBJ1-2 | - | TRBV9 | CASSLDSYGYTF | TGTGCCAGCAGCCTCGACAGTTATGGCTACACCTTC
- | TRBJ1-1 | TRBD1 | TRBV12-5 | CASGPGQGYTEAFF | TGTGCTAGTGGTCCGGGACAGGGCTACACTGAAGCTTTCTTT
- | TRBJ1-6 | - | TRBV28 | CASSLRQQNSPLHF | TGTGCCAGCAGTTTGAGGCAGCAAAATTCACCCCTCCACTTT
- | TRBJ1-2 | - | TRBV9 | CASSAPRGRAASYYGYTF | TGTGCCAGCAGCGCCCCCAGGGGACGGGCAGCAAGTTACTATGGCTACACCTTC
- | TRBJ2-3 | TRBD2 | TRBV18 | CASSPSGGAPDTQYF | TGTGCCAGCTCACCGTCGGGGGGGGCCCCAGATACGCAGTATTTT
- | TRBJ2-7 | - | TRBV5-4 | CASSIDSLYEQYF | TGTGCCAGCAGCATCGACAGTCTCTACGAGCAGTACTTC
- | TRBJ2-7 | TRBD2 | TRBV13 | CASSRYGTSGEDEQYF | TGTGCCAGCAGCCGATACGGGACTAGCGGGGAAGACGAGCAGTACTTC
- | TRBJ2-5 | - | TRBV18 | CASSPTRFAGEETQYF | TGTGCCAGCTCACCAACCCGATTCGCAGGGGAAGAGACCCAGTACTTC
- | TRBJ1-6 | - | TRBV11-2 | CASSRSSYNSPLHF | TGTGCCAGCAGCCGCAGCTCCTATAATTCACCCCTCCACTTT
- | TRBJ1-1 | - | TRBV7-9 | CASSLKRTAGTEAFF | TGTGCCAGCAGCTTAAAGCGGACGGCTGGGACTGAAGCTTTCTTT
- | TRBJ2-1 | TRBD2 | TRBV19 | CASSIAGGGGTGNEQFF | TGTGCCAGTAGTATAGCGGGAGGGGGGGGCACGGGTAATGAGCAGTTCTTC
- | TRBJ2-2 | - | TRBV10-2 | CASHPTNTGELFF | TGCGCCAGCCATCCAACGAACACCGGGGAGCTGTTTTTT
- | TRBJ2-7 | - | TRBV18 | CASSPLNTEHPYEQYF | TGTGCCAGCTCACCACTTAACACAGAACACCCCTACGAGCAGTACTTC
- | TRBJ2-2 | - | TRBV9 | CASSVRADTGELFF | TGTGCCAGCAGCGTGCGGGCGGACACCGGGGAGCTGTTTTTT
- | TRBJ2-5 | TRBD2 | TRBV10-3 | CAIKTSGEETQYF | TGTGCCATCAAGACTAGCGGGGAAGAGACCCAGTACTTC
- | TRBJ2-7 | - | TRBV6-1 | CASSETGFTSYEQYF | TGTGCCAGCAGTGAAACAGGCTTCACATCCTACGAGCAGTACTTC
- | TRBJ1-1 | - | TRBV7-8 | CASSLRAGVTEAFF | TGTGCCAGCAGCCTCCGGGCAGGGGTCACTGAAGCTTTCTTT
- | TRBJ2-4 | - | TRBV29-1 | CSVGVAKNIQYF | TGCAGCGTTGGCGTAGCCAAAAACATTCAGTACTTC
- | TRBJ1-3 | - | TRBV7-2 | CASSLGTSRGNTIYF | TGTGCCAGCAGCTTAGGGACATCACGGGGGAACACCATATATTTT
- | TRBJ2-7 | TRBD1 | TRBV9 | CASSPGLQGAPYEQYF | TGTGCCAGCAGCCCTGGGCTGCAGGGGGCTCCCTACGAGCAGTACTTC
once | TRBJ1-6 | TRBD1 | TRBV7-2 | CASSMGQLNSPLHF | TGTGCCAGCAGCATGGGACAGCTTAATTCACCCCTCCACTTT
- | TRBJ1-3 | - | TRBV11-1 | CASKDSSSGNTIYF | TGTGCCAGCAAGGACAGTTCCTCTGGAAACACCATATATTTT
- | TRBJ1-1 | TRBD1 | TRBV7-9 | CASSWGGQGNTEAFF | TGTGCCAGCAGCTGGGGGGGACAGGGAAACACTGAAGCTTTCTTT
once | TRBJ2-5 | TRBD1 | TRBV5-1 | CASSFGTGGLETQYF | TGCGCCAGCAGCTTTGGAACAGGGGGCCTAGAGACCCAGTACTTC
- | TRBJ1-6 | - | TRBV7-9 | CASSRPRGTSGNSPLHF | TGTGCCAGCAGCCGCCCAAGGGGGACAAGTGGAAATTCACCCCTCCACTTT
once | TRBJ2-3 | TRBD2 | TRBV7-2 | CASSSIRGGRTDTQYF | TGTGCCAGCAGCTCGATTCGGGGGGGGCGCACAGATACGCAGTATTTT
- | TRBJ1-2 | - | TRBV10-3 | CAISAPQGSLTENYGYTF | TGTGCCATCAGTGCCCCGCAGGGGTCCCTGACCGAAAACTATGGCTACACCTTC
few | TRBJ1-2 | - | TRBV18 | CASSPQVAGQYGYTF | TGTGCCAGCTCACCACAGGTCGCAGGCCAGTATGGCTACACCTTC
- | TRBJ1-6 | TRBD1 | TRBV28 | CASTGQINSPLHF | TGTGCCAGCACGGGACAGATAAATTCACCCCTCCACTTT
- | TRBJ2-6 | TRBD1 | TRBV10-3 | CAIRTGQGATGANVLTF | TGTGCCATCAGAACGGGACAGGGGGCGACCGGGGCCAACGTCCTGACTTTC
- | TRBJ1-3 | TRBD1 | TRBV19 | CASSVTGPGNTIYF | TGTGCCAGTAGTGTGACAGGGCCTGGAAACACCATATATTTT
- | TRBJ2-7 | TRBD2 | TRBV5-6 | CASSLGAGEQYF | TGTGCCAGCAGCTTAGGAGCGGGGGAGCAGTACTTC
- | TRBJ2-7 | - | TRBV9 | CASSLWDSLDEQYF | TGTGCCAGCAGCTTATGGGACTCCTTAGACGAGCAGTACTTC
- | TRBJ2-2 | - | TRBV4-3 | CASSQVKPTGELFF | TGCGCCAGCAGCCAAGTAAAGCCCACCGGGGAGCTGTTTTTT